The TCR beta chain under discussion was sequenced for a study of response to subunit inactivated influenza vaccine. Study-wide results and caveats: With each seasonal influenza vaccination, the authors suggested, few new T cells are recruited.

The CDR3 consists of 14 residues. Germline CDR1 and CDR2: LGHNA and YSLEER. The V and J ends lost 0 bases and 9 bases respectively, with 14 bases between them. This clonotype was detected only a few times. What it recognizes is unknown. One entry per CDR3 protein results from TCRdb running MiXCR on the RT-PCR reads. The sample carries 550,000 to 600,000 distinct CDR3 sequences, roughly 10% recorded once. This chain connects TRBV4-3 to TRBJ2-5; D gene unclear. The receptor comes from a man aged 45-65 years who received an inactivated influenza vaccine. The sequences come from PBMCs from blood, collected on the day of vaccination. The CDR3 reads CASSQEFTESPQYF. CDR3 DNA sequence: TGCGCCAGCAGCCAAGAATTCACAGAAAGCCCCCAGTACTTC.